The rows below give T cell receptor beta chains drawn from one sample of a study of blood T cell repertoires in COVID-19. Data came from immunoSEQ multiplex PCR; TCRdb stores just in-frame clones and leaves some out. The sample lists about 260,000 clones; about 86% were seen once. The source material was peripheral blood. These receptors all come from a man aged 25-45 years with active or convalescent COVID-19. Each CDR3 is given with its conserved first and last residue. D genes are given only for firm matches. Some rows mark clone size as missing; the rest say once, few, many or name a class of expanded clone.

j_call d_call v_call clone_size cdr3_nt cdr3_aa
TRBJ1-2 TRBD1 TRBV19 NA TGTGCCAGTACTCGGACAGGTGCTGGCTACACCTTC CASTRTGAGYTF
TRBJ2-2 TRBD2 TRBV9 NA TGTGCCAGCAGTAATACCCGCGGGGGGGCGAACACCGGGGAGCTGTTTTTT CASSNTRGGANTGELFF
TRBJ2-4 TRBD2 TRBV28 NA TGTGCCAGCAGAAGTAGCGGGGGGGCTAACATTCAGTACTTC CASRSSGGANIQYF
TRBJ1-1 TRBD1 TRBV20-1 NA TGCAGTGCTAGTGAGACAGGGGGTTTCATGAACACTGAAGCTTTCTTT CSASETGGFMNTEAFF
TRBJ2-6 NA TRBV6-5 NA TGTGCCAGCACACGGCTAGCGGGGGCCAACGTCCTGACTTTC CASTRLAGANVLTF
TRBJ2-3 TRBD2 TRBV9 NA TGTGCCAGCAGCGTAGGATCCGCGGGGGGCGGGGGAGATACGCAGTATTTT CASSVGSAGGGGDTQYF
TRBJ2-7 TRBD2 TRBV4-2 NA TGTGCCAGCAGCCAAGATACCCAAATACTAGCGGGGGGCTACGAGCAGTACTTC CASSQDTQILAGGYEQYF
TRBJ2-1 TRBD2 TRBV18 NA TGTGCCAGCTCACCGAGCGGGGGGCCAATAAATGAGCAGTTCTTC CASSPSGGPINEQFF
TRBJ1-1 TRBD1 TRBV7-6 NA TGTGCCAGCAGCTTAGTGACAGGGGCGCGCACTGAAGCTTTCTTT CASSLVTGARTEAFF
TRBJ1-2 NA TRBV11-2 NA TGTGCCAGCAGCTTAGGAGAGGGGGGGTATGGCTACACCTTC CASSLGEGGYGYTF
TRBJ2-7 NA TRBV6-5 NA TGTGCCAGCAGTTACGCGCCAGGACATTCGGACGAGCAGTACTTC CASSYAPGHSDEQYF
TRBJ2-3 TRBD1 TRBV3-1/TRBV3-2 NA TGTGCCAGCAGCCGTAATACACCGGGACAGAGCACAGATACGCAGTATTTT CASSRNTPGQSTDTQYF
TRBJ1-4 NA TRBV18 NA TGTGCCAGCTCATCAAGTTCAGGGCCCCGAACGCCTAATAATGAAAAACTGTTTTTT CASSSSSGPRTPNNEKLFF
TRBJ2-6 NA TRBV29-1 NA TGCAGCGCCTTCGGTAGCTCTGGGGCCAACGTCCTGACTTTC CSAFGSSGANVLTF
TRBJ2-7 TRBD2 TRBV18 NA TGTGCCAGCTCACCCGGGCGGGGGAGGCCCTACGAGCAGTACTTC CASSPGRGRPYEQYF
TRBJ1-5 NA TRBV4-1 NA TGCGCCAGCAGCCCGGAACGGGATCAGCCCCAGCATTTT CASSPERDQPQHF
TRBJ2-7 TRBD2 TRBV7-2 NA TGTGCCAGCAGCTTAGGAGCGGGGGACCCCTACGAGCAGTACTTC CASSLGAGDPYEQYF
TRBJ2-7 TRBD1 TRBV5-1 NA TGCGCCAGCAGCTCATCGTCCGGGACAGGGGCCTACGAGCAGTACTTC CASSSSSGTGAYEQYF
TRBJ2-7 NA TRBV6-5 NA TGTGCCAGCAGCCTGAGCAGGGGTGAGTGGAACGAGCAGTACTTC CASSLSRGEWNEQYF
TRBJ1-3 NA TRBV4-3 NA TGCGCCAGCAGCCAAGCAGACAGTTCCTCTGGAAACACCATATATTTT CASSQADSSSGNTIYF
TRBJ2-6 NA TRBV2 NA TGTGCCAGCAGCATCAACAGGGCAGGGGCCAACGTCCTGACTTTC CASSINRAGANVLTF
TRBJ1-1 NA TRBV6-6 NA TGTGCCAGCAGTTACTGGTCAGCGGCTGAAGCTTTCTTT CASSYWSAAEAFF
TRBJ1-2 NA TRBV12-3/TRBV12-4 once TGTGCCAGCGGGAGGGGGGGGTATGGCTACACCTTC CASGRGGYGYTF
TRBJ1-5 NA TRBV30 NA TGTGCCTGGAGTCCTACCTTACAGGGACGCAATCAGCCCCAGCATTTT CAWSPTLQGRNQPQHF
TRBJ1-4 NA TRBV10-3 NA TGTGCCATCAGTGAGTCGGGTAGGGGCTTTGGAGAAAAACTGTTTTTT CAISESGRGFGEKLFF
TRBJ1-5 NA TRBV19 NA TGTGCCAGTAGTATTTGGCAGGGGCCCGATCAGCCCCAGCATTTT CASSIWQGPDQPQHF
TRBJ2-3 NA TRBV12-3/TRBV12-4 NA TGTGCCAGCAGTTTATCGACAGATACGCAGTATTTT CASSLSTDTQYF
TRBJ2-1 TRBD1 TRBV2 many TGTGCCAGCAGTATTCAACCGGGACAGGGGAATGAGCAGTTCTTC CASSIQPGQGNEQFF
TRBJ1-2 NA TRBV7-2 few TGTGCCAGCAGCTTAGTGGCAGGGGCCCTTGGAGATGGCTACACCTTC CASSLVAGALGDGYTF
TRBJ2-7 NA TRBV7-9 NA TGTGCCAGCAGACGTCAGGGGAGCTCCTACGAGCAGTACTTC CASRRQGSSYEQYF
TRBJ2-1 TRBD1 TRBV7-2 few TGTGCCAGCAGCTCGGACAGGCGGGAGCAGTTCTTC CASSSDRREQFF
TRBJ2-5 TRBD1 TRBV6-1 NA TGTGCCAGCAGTGAGGACAGGTTGAGAGTATCCCAGTACTTC CASSEDRLRVSQYF
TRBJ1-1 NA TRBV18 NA TGTGCCAGCTCACCACAAAGCGACCCTTCAGAAGCTTTCTTT CASSPQSDPSEAFF
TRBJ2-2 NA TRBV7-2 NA TGTGCCAGCAGCTTAGCTGCGGCCGGGGAGCTGTTTTTT CASSLAAAGELFF
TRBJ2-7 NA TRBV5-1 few TGCGCCAGCAGCTTGGGCGGCAGGGGCTCCTACGAGCAGTACTTC CASSLGGRGSYEQYF
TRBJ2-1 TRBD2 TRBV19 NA TGTGCCAGTAGTATTTCGGTGGGACTAGCAGGTCCTTACAATGAGCAGTTCTTC CASSISVGLAGPYNEQFF
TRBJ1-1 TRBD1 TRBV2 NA TGTGCCAGCAGCCGCCGGGACAGGGGAATTGAAGCTTTCTTT CASSRRDRGIEAFF
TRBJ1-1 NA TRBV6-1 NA TGTGCCAGCAGTGAGCAGGGAACTGGGACTGAAGCTTTCTTT CASSEQGTGTEAFF
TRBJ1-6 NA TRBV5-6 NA TGTGCCAGCAGCCGCCCAGGGGAAGATTCACCCCTCCACTTT CASSRPGEDSPLHF
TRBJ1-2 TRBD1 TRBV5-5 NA TGTGCCAGCAGCAACACAGGGGGCAACTATGGCTACACCTTC CASSNTGGNYGYTF
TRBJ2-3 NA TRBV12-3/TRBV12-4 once TGTGCCAGCAGCCGCACAGGGGATACGCAGTATTTT CASSRTGDTQYF
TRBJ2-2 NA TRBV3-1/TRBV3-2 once TGTGCCAGCAGCCAAGACGCTGGCAGTAACACCGGGGAGCTGTTTTTT CASSQDAGSNTGELFF
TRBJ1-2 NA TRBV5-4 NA TGTGCCAGCAGCTTGGGCTCGGACTATGGCTACACCTTC CASSLGSDYGYTF
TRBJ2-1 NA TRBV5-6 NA TGTGCCAGCAGCTCTACTCGACAGGTGCATGAGCAGTTCTTC CASSSTRQVHEQFF
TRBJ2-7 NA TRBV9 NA TGTGCCAGCAGCGTAGATCCACTCTCCTACGAGCAGTACTTC CASSVDPLSYEQYF
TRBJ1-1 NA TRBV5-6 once TGTGCCAGCAGCTTGGACCTTACAGGGTCTGCTGAAGCTTTCTTT CASSLDLTGSAEAFF